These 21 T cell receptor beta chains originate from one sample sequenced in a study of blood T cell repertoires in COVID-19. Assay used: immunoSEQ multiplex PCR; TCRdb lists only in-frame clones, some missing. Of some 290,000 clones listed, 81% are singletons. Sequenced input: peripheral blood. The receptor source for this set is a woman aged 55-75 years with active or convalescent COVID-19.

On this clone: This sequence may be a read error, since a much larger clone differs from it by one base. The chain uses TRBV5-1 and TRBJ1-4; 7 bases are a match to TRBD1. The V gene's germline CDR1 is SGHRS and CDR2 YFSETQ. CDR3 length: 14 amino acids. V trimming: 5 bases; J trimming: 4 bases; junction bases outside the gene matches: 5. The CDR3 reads CASRTGFVNEKLFF. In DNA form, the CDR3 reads TGCGCCAGCAGGACAGGGTTCGTTAATGAAAAACTGTTTTTT.

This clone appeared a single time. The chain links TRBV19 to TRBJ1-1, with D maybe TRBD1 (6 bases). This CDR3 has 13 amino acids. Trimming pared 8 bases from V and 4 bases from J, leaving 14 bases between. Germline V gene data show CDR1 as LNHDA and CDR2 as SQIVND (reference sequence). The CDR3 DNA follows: TGTGCCAGTTGGGCCAGGGGTGCCACTGAAGCTTTCTTT. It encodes CASWARGATEAFF.

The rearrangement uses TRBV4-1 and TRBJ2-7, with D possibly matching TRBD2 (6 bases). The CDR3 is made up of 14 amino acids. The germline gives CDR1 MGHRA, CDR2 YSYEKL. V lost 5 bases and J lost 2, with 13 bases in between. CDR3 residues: CASSETRSAYEQYF. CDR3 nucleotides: TGCGCCAGCAGCGAGACTAGGTCGGCCTACGAGCAGTACTTC.

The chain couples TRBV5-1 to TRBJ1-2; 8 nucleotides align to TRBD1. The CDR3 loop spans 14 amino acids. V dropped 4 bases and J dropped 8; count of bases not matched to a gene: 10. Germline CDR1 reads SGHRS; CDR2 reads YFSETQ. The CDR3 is CASSASGGAGGYTF. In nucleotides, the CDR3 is TGCGCCAGCAGCGCCTCAGGGGGCGCCGGGGGCTACACCTTC.

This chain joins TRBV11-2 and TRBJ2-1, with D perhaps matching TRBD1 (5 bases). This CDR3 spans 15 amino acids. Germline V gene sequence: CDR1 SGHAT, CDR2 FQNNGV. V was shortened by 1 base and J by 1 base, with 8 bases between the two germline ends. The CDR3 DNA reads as TGTGCCAGCAGCTTAGCCCCAGGGTCCTACAATGAGCAGTTCTTC. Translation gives CASSLAPGSYNEQFF.

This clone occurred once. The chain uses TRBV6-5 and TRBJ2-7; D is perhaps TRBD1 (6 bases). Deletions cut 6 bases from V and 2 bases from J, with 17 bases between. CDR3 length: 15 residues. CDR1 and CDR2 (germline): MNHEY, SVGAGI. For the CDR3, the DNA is TGTGCCAGCAGAGAGGGACAAGGAGTACCCTACGAGCAGTACTTC. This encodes CASREGQGVPYEQYF.

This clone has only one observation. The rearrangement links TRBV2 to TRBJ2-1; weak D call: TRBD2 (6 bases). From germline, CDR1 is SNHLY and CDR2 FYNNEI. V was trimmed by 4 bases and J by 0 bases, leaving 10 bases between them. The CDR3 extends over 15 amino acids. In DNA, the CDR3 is TGTGCCAGCAGTGGACTCGGGGGCTCCTACAATGAGCAGTTCTTC. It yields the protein CASSGLGGSYNEQFF.

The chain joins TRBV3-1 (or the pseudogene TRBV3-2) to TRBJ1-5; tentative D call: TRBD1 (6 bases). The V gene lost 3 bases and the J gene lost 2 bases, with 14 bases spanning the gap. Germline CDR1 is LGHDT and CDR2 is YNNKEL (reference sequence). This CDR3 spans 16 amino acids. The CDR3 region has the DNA TGTGCCAGCAGCCAGGGGACATCCTGGGGCAATCAGCCCCAGCATTTT. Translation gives CASSQGTSWGNQPQHF.

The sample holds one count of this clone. The CDR3 is CASSTRTGGLGQPQHF. CDR3 in DNA: TGTGCCAGCAGTACAAGGACAGGGGGCTTGGGTCAGCCCCAGCATTTT. The rearrangement joins TRBV6-2 or TRBV6-3 to TRBJ1-5, with 11 bases that match TRBD1. Trimming took 5 bases from V and 6 from J; bases not matched to a gene: 9. Germline V gene lookup returns CDR1 MNHEY and CDR2 SVGEGT. CDR3 length equals 16 residues.

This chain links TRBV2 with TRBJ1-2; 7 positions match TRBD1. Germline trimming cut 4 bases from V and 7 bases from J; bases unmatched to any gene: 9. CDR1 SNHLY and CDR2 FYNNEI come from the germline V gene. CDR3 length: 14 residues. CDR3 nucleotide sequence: TGTGCCAGCAGTGTAAAGGGGGCGCAAGGTGGCTACACCTTC. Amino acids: CASSVKGAQGGYTF.

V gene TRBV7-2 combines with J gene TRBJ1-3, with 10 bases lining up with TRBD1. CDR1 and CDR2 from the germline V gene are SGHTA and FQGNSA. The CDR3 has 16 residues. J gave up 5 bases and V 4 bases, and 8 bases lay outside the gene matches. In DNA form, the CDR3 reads TGTGCCAGCAGCTCTCTAGGACAGGGGGGTAGAAACACCATATATTTT. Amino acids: CASSSLGQGGRNTIYF.

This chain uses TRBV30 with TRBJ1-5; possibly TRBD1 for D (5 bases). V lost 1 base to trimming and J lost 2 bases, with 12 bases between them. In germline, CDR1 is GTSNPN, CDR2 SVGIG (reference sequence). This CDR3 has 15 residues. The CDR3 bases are TGTGCCTGGAGTGGGACAACCGGCCGCAATCAGCCCCAGCATTTT. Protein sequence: CAWSGTTGRNQPQHF.

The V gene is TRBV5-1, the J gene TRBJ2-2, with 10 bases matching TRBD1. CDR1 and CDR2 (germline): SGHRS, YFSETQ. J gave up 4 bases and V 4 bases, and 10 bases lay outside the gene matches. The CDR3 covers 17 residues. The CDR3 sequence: CASSPRTGGTRTGELFF. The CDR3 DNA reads TGCGCCAGCAGCCCGCGGACAGGGGGTACTCGCACCGGGGAGCTGTTTTTT.

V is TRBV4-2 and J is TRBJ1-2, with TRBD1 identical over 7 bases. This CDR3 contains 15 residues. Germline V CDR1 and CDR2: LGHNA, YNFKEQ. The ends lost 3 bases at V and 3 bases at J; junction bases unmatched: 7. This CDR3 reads CASSQEQGPYYGYTF. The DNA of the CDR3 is TGTGCCAGCAGCCAGGAACAGGGGCCCTACTATGGCTACACCTTC.

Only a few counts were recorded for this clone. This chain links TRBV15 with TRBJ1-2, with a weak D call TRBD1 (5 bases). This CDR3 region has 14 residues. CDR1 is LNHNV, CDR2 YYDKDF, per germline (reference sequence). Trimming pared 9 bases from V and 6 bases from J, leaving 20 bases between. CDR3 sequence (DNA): TGTGCCACTCAGGGTCACGGGTTCTTCGATGGCTACACCTTC. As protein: CATQGHGFFDGYTF. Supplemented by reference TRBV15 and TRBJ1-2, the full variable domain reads DAMVIQNPRYQVTQFGKPVTLSCSQTLNHNVMYWYQQKSSQAPKLLFHYYDKDFNNEADTPDNFQSRRPNTSFCFLDIRSPGLGDTAMYLCATQGHGFFDGYTFGSGTRLTVV.

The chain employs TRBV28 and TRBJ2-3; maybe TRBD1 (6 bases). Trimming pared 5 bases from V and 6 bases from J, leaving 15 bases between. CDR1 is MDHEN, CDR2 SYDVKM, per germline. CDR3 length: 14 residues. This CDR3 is CASSIKGQGDTQYF. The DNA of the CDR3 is TGTGCCAGCAGTATTAAGGGGCAGGGGGATACGCAGTATTTT.

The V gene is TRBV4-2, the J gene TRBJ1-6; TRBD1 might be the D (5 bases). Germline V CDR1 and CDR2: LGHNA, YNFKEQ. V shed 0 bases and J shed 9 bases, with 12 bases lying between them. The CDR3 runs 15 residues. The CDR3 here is CASSQDSGLISPLHF. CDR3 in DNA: TGTGCCAGCAGCCAAGACTCGGGACTCATTTCACCCCTCCACTTT.

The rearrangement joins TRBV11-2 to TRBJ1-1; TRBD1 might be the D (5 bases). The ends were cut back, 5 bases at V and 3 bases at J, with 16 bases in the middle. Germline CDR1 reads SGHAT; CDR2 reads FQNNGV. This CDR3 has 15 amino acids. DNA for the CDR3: TGTGCCAGCAGCCAGTGGGGCTTTCCGGACACTGAAGCTTTCTTT. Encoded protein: CASSQWGFPDTEAFF.

CDR3 region: CASSSRLTGGDTEAFF. The CDR3 DNA follows: TGTGCCAGCAGTTCCCGATTGACAGGGGGGGACACTGAAGCTTTCTTT. This chain joins TRBV27 and TRBJ1-1; 9 bases match TRBD1. Germline V lookup: CDR1 MNHEY, CDR2 SMNVEV (reference sequence). The ends lost 4 bases at V and 3 bases at J; junction bases unmatched: 9. The CDR3 runs to 16 residues.

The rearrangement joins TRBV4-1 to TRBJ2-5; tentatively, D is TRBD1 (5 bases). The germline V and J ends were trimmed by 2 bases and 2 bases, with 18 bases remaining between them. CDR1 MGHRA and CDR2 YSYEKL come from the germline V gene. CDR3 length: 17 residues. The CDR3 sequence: CASSQRALRQQQETQYF. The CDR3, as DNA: TGCGCCAGCAGCCAAAGAGCCTTACGACAGCAACAAGAGACCCAGTACTTC.

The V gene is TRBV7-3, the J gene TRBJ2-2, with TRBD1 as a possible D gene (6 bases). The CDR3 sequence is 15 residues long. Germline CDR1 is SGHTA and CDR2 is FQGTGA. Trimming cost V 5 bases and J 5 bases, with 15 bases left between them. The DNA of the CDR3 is TGTGCCAGCAGCGATACCCCCAGGGGAACCGGGGAGCTGTTTTTT. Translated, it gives CASSDTPRGTGELFF.